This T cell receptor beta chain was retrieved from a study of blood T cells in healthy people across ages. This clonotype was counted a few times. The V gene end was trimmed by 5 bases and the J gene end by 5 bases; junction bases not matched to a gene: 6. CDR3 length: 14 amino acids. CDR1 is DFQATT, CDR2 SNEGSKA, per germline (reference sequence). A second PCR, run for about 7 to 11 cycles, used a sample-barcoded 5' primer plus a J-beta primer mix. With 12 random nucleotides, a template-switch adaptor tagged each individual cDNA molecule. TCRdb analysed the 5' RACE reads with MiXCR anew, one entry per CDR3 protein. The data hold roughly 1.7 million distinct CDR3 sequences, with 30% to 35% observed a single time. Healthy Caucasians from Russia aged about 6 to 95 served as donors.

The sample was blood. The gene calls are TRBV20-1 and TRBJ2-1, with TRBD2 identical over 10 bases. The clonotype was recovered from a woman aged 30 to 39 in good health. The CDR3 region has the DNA TGCAGTGCTCAGCCCCTAGCGGGGGACAATGAGCAGTTCTTC. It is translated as CSAQPLAGDNEQFF.